A selection of T cell receptor beta chains follows, all from one sample in a study of cytomegalovirus exposure and HLA in healthy donors. Generated by immunoSEQ multiplex PCR, the TCRdb table keeps only in-frame clones and is missing some. The sample yields about 110,000 clones, roughly 88% seen once. Sequenced: PBMCs. The origin of the receptors is a woman between 18 and 30 years old in good health and CMV-seronegative. Both conserved end residues are part of each CDR3. The D gene is left open where the match is weak. Rows may omit the clone size; those that give it use once, few, many or a size class.

v_gene	d_gene	abundance	j_gene	CDR3aa	CDR3nt
TRBV5-6	TRBD1	.	TRBJ1-5	CASSSQGIRNQPQHF	TGTGCCAGCAGCTCACAGGGGATTCGCAATCAGCCCCAGCATTTT
TRBV5-1	.	.	TRBJ2-7	CASSHSQTSYEQYF	TGCGCCAGCAGCCACTCGCAGACTTCCTACGAGCAGTACTTC
TRBV6-5	TRBD2	.	TRBJ2-1	CASSLAGTEQFF	TGTGCCAGCTCCTTAGCGGGGACTGAGCAGTTCTTC
TRBV5-1	.	.	TRBJ1-1	CASSPEGTEAFF	TGCGCCAGCAGCCCAGAGGGTACTGAAGCTTTCTTT
TRBV25-1	TRBD1	.	TRBJ2-7	CASSSSGTGLSYEQYF	TGTGCCAGCAGTTCCTCCGGGACAGGGTTATCCTACGAGCAGTACTTC
TRBV6-1	.	.	TRBJ2-5	CASSEEAGTQETQYF	TGTGCCAGCAGTGAAGAGGCCGGGACACAAGAGACCCAGTACTTC
TRBV19	TRBD1	.	TRBJ1-1	CASSPRTGGNMNTEAFF	TGTGCCAGTAGTCCACGGACAGGGGGAAATATGAACACTGAAGCTTTCTTT
TRBV30	TRBD1	.	TRBJ1-6	CAGSDRGQNSPLHF	TGTGCCGGCTCCGACAGGGGGCAAAATTCACCCCTCCACTTT
TRBV2	.	.	TRBJ1-5	CASTKGGKNSNQPQHF	TGTGCCAGCACCAAGGGAGGGAAAAATAGCAATCAGCCCCAGCATTTT
TRBV7-2	TRBD2	.	TRBJ2-2	CASSHLGGGAFGGELFF	TGTGCCAGCAGCCATCTTGGCGGGGGGGCTTTTGGCGGGGAGCTGTTTTTT
TRBV15	.	.	TRBJ1-2	CATSRGGESGGYTF	TGTGCCACCAGCAGAGGTGGCGAATCGGGAGGCTACACCTTC
TRBV30	TRBD1	once	TRBJ1-1	CAWRVTGGDEAFF	TGTGCCTGGAGAGTGACAGGGGGCGATGAAGCTTTCTTT
TRBV7-2	TRBD2	.	TRBJ2-3	CASSLGGTSGYTDTQYF	TGTGCCAGCAGCTTAGGGGGGACTAGCGGATACACAGATACGCAGTATTTT
TRBV5-6	.	.	TRBJ1-1	CASSPRGGLNTEAFF	TGTGCCAGCAGCCCGCGGGGGGGGCTGAACACTGAAGCTTTCTTT
TRBV14	.	.	TRBJ2-1	CASSPGLPYNEQFF	TGTGCCAGCAGCCCTGGACTGCCCTACAATGAGCAGTTCTTC
TRBV27	.	once	TRBJ1-6	CASRLTGWNSPLHF	TGTGCCAGCAGACTCACAGGGTGGAATTCACCCCTCCACTTT
TRBV25-1	.	.	TRBJ2-3	CASSEPGDADTQYF	TGTGCCAGCAGTGAACCAGGGGATGCAGATACGCAGTATTTT
TRBV9	TRBD1	.	TRBJ2-3	CASQEGTGPADTQYF	TGTGCCAGCCAAGAAGGGACAGGGCCGGCAGATACGCAGTATTTT
TRBV7-9	.	.	TRBJ2-1	CASSFIYNEQFF	TGTGCCAGCAGCTTCATTTACAATGAGCAGTTCTTC
TRBV27	TRBD2	.	TRBJ2-3	CASSLSAGADTQYF	TGTGCCAGCAGTTTATCGGCGGGGGCAGATACGCAGTATTTT
TRBV27	TRBD2	.	TRBJ2-2	CASAASGGSGPGELFF	TGTGCCAGCGCTGCTAGCGGGGGATCGGGTCCCGGGGAGCTGTTTTTT
TRBV30	.	.	TRBJ1-6	CAWRPKGGGASSPLHF	TGTGCCTGGAGACCCAAGGGGGGGGGCGCGTCTTCACCCCTCCACTTT
TRBV6-5	.	.	TRBJ1-2	CASRPATGADYTF	TGTGCCAGCAGACCTGCTACTGGGGCCGACTACACCTTC
TRBV14	TRBD1	.	TRBJ2-1	CASSPIQGAILDEQFF	TGTGCCAGCAGCCCTATACAGGGGGCGATTTTAGATGAGCAGTTCTTC
TRBV7-2	.	.	TRBJ2-4	CASSKGENIQYF	TGTGCCAGCAGTAAAGGGGAAAACATTCAGTACTTC
TRBV2	TRBD2	.	TRBJ2-1	CASSEVASGYNEQFF	TGTGCCAGCAGTGAGGTTGCTAGCGGCTACAATGAGCAGTTCTTC
TRBV6-5	TRBD1	.	TRBJ1-1	CASRRTGEINTEAFF	TGTGCCAGCAGACGGACAGGGGAGATCAACACTGAAGCTTTCTTT
TRBV6-4	.	.	TRBJ2-3	CASSEGPTDTQYF	TGTGCCAGCAGTGAAGGTCCCACAGACACGCAGTATTTT
TRBV6-5	TRBD2	.	TRBJ2-1	CASSYSAGGYNEQFF	TGTGCCAGCAGTTACTCAGCGGGGGGATACAATGAGCAGTTCTTC
TRBV29-1	TRBD1	.	TRBJ1-2	CSVRRQGGNGYTF	TGCAGCGTTAGGCGGCAGGGGGGAAATGGCTACACCTTC
TRBV10-3	.	.	TRBJ1-6	CAISESGERSSPLHF	TGTGCCATCAGTGAGTCTGGGGAGCGCAGCTCACCCCTCCACTTT
TRBV12-5	TRBD1	.	TRBJ2-5	CASGQFPSRDRGPGYQETQYF	TGTGCTAGTGGCCAGTTCCCTAGCCGGGACAGGGGGCCGGGCTATCAAGAGACCCAGTACTTC
TRBV9	.	.	TRBJ2-2	CASSVGGLGAGLSNTGELFF	TGTGCCAGCAGCGTAGGGGGACTCGGGGCGGGGTTGTCGAACACCGGGGAGCTGTTTTTT
TRBV25-1	.	.	TRBJ1-5	CASRSDASGPQHF	TGTGCCAGCAGATCAGATGCCTCGGGGCCCCAGCATTTT
TRBV6-1	TRBD1	many	TRBJ2-5	CASSDGQGAETQYF	TGTGCCAGCAGTGACGGACAGGGGGCAGAGACCCAGTACTTC
TRBV9	.	.	TRBJ2-7	CASSYSDRVDEQYF	TGTGCCAGCAGCTATAGTGACAGAGTGGACGAGCAGTACTTC